This T cell receptor beta chain was identified in a study of blood T cells in healthy people across ages. Notes on this clonotype: This may be a read error, as it is one base from a much larger clone.

There were healthy Caucasian individuals from Russia, aged roughly 6 to 95, serving as donors. The germline gives CDR1 ENHRY, CDR2 SYGVKD. Trimming removed 10 bases from V and 4 bases from J, with 19 bases in between. This CDR3 spans 14 amino acids. It was with a sample-barcoded 5' primer and a J-beta primer mix that a second PCR of about 7 to 12 cycles was run. MiXCR, run by TCRdb on the 5' RACE reads, gives a single entry per CDR3 protein. Of about 400,000 distinct CDR3 sequences in the sample, about 49% were seen once. This rearrangement joins TRBV10-3 to TRBJ1-2; D gene uncertain. This TCR came from a man between 60 and 70 years old in good health. What was sequenced was blood. In nucleotides, the CDR3 is TGTGCCACCACACCGGACCCGGTGCGCTATGGCTACACCTTC. Residues: CATTPDPVRYGYTF.